This T cell receptor beta chain was obtained from a study of neoadjuvant anti-PD-1 for oral cavity cancer. These oral cavity squamous cell carcinomas were HPV-negative and locally advanced. V lost 0 bases to trimming and J lost 7 bases, with 12 bases between them. CDR1 SGHTA and CDR2 FQGTGA come from the germline V gene. The CDR3 is made up of 14 amino acids. Sequenced by immunoSEQ multiplex PCR; TCRdb stores in-frame clones only, minus some. The profile shows approximately 15,000 clones, roughly 69% of them singletons. This clone came up a few times. The sample here was PBMCs, taken before nivolumab (anti-PD-1) treatment. The V call is TRBV7-3, the J call TRBJ1-2; D call uncertain. This TCR was sampled from a person aged 35 to 85 with oral cavity squamous cell carcinoma. CDR3 loop: CASSLTPRAGGYTF. Written as DNA, the CDR3 is TGTGCCAGCAGCTTAACTCCTCGGGCCGGTGGCTACACCTTC. Drawing the rest from reference TRBV7-3 and TRBJ1-2, the complete variable domain is GAGVSQTPSNKVTEKGKYVELRCDPISGHTALYWYRQSLGQGPEFLIYFQGTGAADDSGLPNDRFFAVRPEGSVSTLKIQRTERGDSAVYLCASSLTPRAGGYTFGSGTRLTVV.